The rows below give T cell receptor beta chains drawn from one sample of a study of T-cell memory formation after mild COVID-19. TCRdb re-analysed the 5' RACE reads in MiXCR, keeping a single row per CDR3 protein. Of some 190,000 distinct CDR3 sequences listed, more than 15% are singletons. Sequenced input: PBMCs or a T cell subset sorted from them (not recorded which). The source is an adult woman who had mild COVID-19 (a few samples of this study predate the infection). Cell type and time point are not known. Both conserved end residues are part of each CDR3. A D gene is named only where the DNA matches it firmly. Expanded clones are given a class, and other clones once, few, many or no size at all.

V: TRBV6-1; D: NA; size: few; length: 14; CDR3: CASSQGGSKNIQYF
V: TRBV6-1; D: TRBD1; size: few; length: 16; CDR3: CASSEAAGQGVNIQYF
V: TRBV3-1; D: NA; size: many; length: 15; CDR3: CASSQVLYPSYEQYF
V: TRBV10-1; D: TRBD1; size: NA; length: 15; CDR3: CASSETTGGQETQYF
V: TRBV5-5; D: TRBD1; size: NA; length: 18; CDR3: CASSSFLQGAAINYGYTF
V: TRBV9; D: NA; size: NA; length: 14; CDR3: CASSVVAGNTEAFF
V: TRBV7-2; D: NA; size: few; length: 13; CDR3: CASSSGRAETQYF
V: TRBV12-3/TRBV12-4; D: TRBD1; size: NA; length: 13; CDR3: CASRGGGFQPQHF
V: TRBV7-2; D: NA; size: few; length: 15; CDR3: CASSLAGSANYGYTF
V: TRBV12-3/TRBV12-4; D: TRBD2; size: NA; length: 15; CDR3: CASRISAGGRVEQFF
V: TRBV5-1; D: NA; size: few; length: 14; CDR3: CASSKGDSTDTQYF
V: TRBV2; D: TRBD2; size: NA; length: 15; CDR3: CASSAYGLAEETQYF
V: TRBV6-1; D: TRBD2; size: NA; length: 18; CDR3: CASSVLAGGPSVGNEQFF
V: TRBV10-3; D: TRBD1; size: NA; length: 16; CDR3: CAISGGRQGFTYEQYF
V: TRBV29-1; D: NA; size: many; length: 12; CDR3: CSVVPAGGELFF
V: TRBV5-6; D: NA; size: NA; length: 15; CDR3: CASSWDGTPTYEQYF
V: TRBV4-2; D: NA; size: few; length: 15; CDR3: CASSQDGFRADEQFF
V: TRBV9; D: NA; size: few; length: 11; CDR3: CASTRDNEQFF
V: TRBV2; D: NA; size: many; length: 15; CDR3: CASSEQGASSYEQYF
V: TRBV12-3/TRBV12-4; D: NA; size: NA; length: 13; CDR3: CASSFFGGGEQFF
V: TRBV24-1; D: NA; size: few; length: 14; CDR3: CATSDSGVYNEQFF
V: TRBV7-3; D: TRBD2; size: NA; length: 15; CDR3: CASSLAGATYNEQFF
V: TRBV5-1; D: TRBD1; size: NA; length: 17; CDR3: CASSLGQGAGDWNEQFF
V: TRBV5-1; D: NA; size: few; length: 15; CDR3: CASSLLLGDTGELFF
V: TRBV7-6; D: TRBD2; size: NA; length: 18; CDR3: CASSRGRGLLPSYNEQFF
V: TRBV2; D: NA; size: NA; length: 13; CDR3: CASTRTPNNEQFF
V: TRBV9; D: TRBD1; size: few; length: 16; CDR3: CASSSWTGGVNTEAFF
V: TRBV7-2; D: NA; size: few; length: 16; CDR3: CASSLGAGTGIHEQFF
V: TRBV7-2; D: NA; size: NA; length: 14; CDR3: CASSSRTWGTEAFF
V: TRBV6-1; D: NA; size: few; length: 12; CDR3: CASSHRDQPQHF
V: TRBV24-1; D: TRBD2; size: NA; length: 19; CDR3: CATSDTGTSGSGRQETQYF
V: TRBV12-3/TRBV12-4; D: NA; size: NA; length: 14; CDR3: CASTVGGGTGELFF
V: TRBV6-5; D: NA; size: once; length: 15; CDR3: CASSYGTWGTYEQYF
V: TRBV29-1; D: NA; size: few; length: 14; CDR3: CSVEDEANTGELFF
V: TRBV7-3; D: TRBD1; size: few; length: 16; CDR3: CASSLRGTAGTGELFF
V: TRBV12-3/TRBV12-4; D: NA; size: NA; length: 15; CDR3: CASSLRHSSRHEQYF
V: TRBV7-9; D: NA; size: NA; length: 14; CDR3: CASSLEGLTSGYTF
V: TRBV6-6; D: TRBD2; size: few; length: 14; CDR3: CATLRGRQTGELFF
V: TRBV9; D: NA; size: NA; length: 15; CDR3: CASSVEYSSGNTIYF
V: TRBV19; D: NA; size: NA; length: 13; CDR3: CASSTSGGQPQHF
V: TRBV20-1; D: TRBD2; size: few; length: 13; CDR3: CSAAGGNTGELFF